The rows below give T cell receptor beta chains drawn from one sample of a study of control samples from healthy donors and cancer patients. Profiling relied on immunoSEQ multiplex PCR, and the TCRdb table lists in-frame clones only, not all of them. The repertoire holds about 180,000 clones, around 90% seen once, with 1.4% in the top ten. The sequenced material came from blood. The receptor set was obtained from a woman aged 50 to 65 in good health. Each CDR3 is given with its conserved first and last residue. The D gene is left open where the match is weak. Size is omitted from some rows. Given values are once, few, many or a class for expanded clones.

TRBJ2-3 NA TRBV4-3 NA CASSQQAVTDTQYF TGCGCCAGCAGCCAACAGGCCGTCACAGATACGCAGTATTTT
TRBJ2-2 NA TRBV19 once CASSISGTQNTGELFF TGTGCCAGTAGTATAAGCGGCACCCAGAACACCGGGGAGCTGTTTTTT
TRBJ1-2 NA TRBV24-1 NA CATRDGSYGYTF TGTGCCACCAGAGACGGCAGCTATGGCTACACCTTC
TRBJ2-7 TRBD2 TRBV5-1 NA CASSFGGSSNEQYF TGCGCCAGCAGCTTTGGCGGGAGTAGCAACGAGCAGTACTTC
TRBJ1-6 NA TRBV3-1/TRBV3-2 NA CASSQGRNSPLHF TGTGCCAGCAGCCAAGGGAGGAATTCACCCCTCCACTTT
TRBJ2-4 NA TRBV2 NA CASGRGTGNIQYF TGTGCCAGCGGGAGAGGAACAGGGAACATTCAGTACTTC
TRBJ1-6 NA TRBV21-1 NA CASSKAPSGANSPLHF TGTGCCAGCAGCAAAGCCCCTTCAGGGGCCAATTCACCCCTCCACTTT
TRBJ1-1 NA TRBV3-1/TRBV3-2 NA CASSQVRSMGNTEAFF TGTGCCAGCAGCCAAGTTCGCTCGATGGGGAACACTGAAGCTTTCTTT
TRBJ1-2 NA TRBV30 NA CAWSVGGSFGGYTF TGTGCCTGGAGTGTAGGGGGAAGTTTCGGCGGCTACACCTTC
TRBJ1-1 NA TRBV3-1/TRBV3-2 NA CASRQSTEAFF TGTGCCAGCAGACAGAGCACTGAAGCTTTCTTT
TRBJ1-1 TRBD1 TRBV10-3 NA CATGPGQGSEAFF TGTGCCACCGGACCGGGACAGGGGTCTGAAGCTTTCTTT
TRBJ2-3 TRBD2 TRBV3-1/TRBV3-2 NA CASSVGLAGGGDTQYF TGTGCCAGCAGCGTGGGACTAGCGGGGGGCGGGGATACGCAGTATTTT
TRBJ1-5 NA TRBV19 NA CASSIRGDSNQPQHF TGTGCCAGTAGTATACGGGGGGATAGCAATCAGCCCCAGCATTTT
TRBJ2-1 TRBD2 TRBV2 NA CASSEGGGTSGWIYNEQFF TGTGCCAGCAGTGAAGGGGGGGGGACTAGCGGTTGGATATACAATGAGCAGTTCTTC
TRBJ1-3 NA TRBV18 NA CASSPEILASGNTIYF TGTGCCAGCTCACCAGAAATCCTCGCCTCTGGAAACACCATATATTTT
TRBJ2-5 NA TRBV28 NA CASRLSGYSGQETQYF TGTGCCAGCAGACTCTCGGGTTATAGCGGCCAAGAGACCCAGTACTTC
TRBJ2-7 TRBD2 TRBV5-1 NA CASSPQLAGGRNEQYF TGCGCCAGCAGCCCCCAACTAGCGGGGGGGCGGAACGAGCAGTACTTC
TRBJ1-1 NA TRBV7-3 NA CASSPLRLANTEAFF TGTGCCAGCAGCCCCCTGAGATTGGCGAACACTGAAGCTTTCTTT
TRBJ2-1 NA TRBV12-5 NA CASGFAGQEQFF TGTGCTAGTGGTTTTGCGGGACAAGAGCAGTTCTTC
TRBJ1-3 NA TRBV18 NA CASSPTGYGSGNTIYF TGTGCCAGCTCACCTACAGGGTACGGGAGTGGAAACACCATATATTTT
TRBJ2-1 NA TRBV7-9 NA CASEPGVTREQFF TGTGCCTCCGAACCCGGGGTCACCCGAGAGCAGTTCTTC
TRBJ1-6 TRBD1 TRBV7-2 NA CASSRTGGESLHF TGTGCCAGCAGCAGGACAGGGGGCGAATCCCTCCACTTT
TRBJ1-1 NA TRBV2 NA CASIQVEGTEAFF TGTGCCAGCATACAGGTGGAGGGAACTGAAGCTTTCTTT
TRBJ2-3 NA TRBV4-3 NA CASSQDVRTDTQYF TGCGCCAGCAGCCAAGACGTGCGCACAGATACGCAGTATTTT
TRBJ2-7 NA TRBV7-2 NA CASSLVWMGEQYF TGTGCCAGCAGCTTAGTGTGGATGGGCGAGCAGTACTTC
TRBJ2-2 TRBD1 TRBV11-1 NA CASSGMGQGTGELFF TGTGCCAGCAGCGGCATGGGACAGGGTACCGGGGAGCTGTTTTTT
TRBJ1-1 TRBD1 TRBV4-3 few CASSQNGGQGRAEAFF TGCGCCAGCAGCCAAAACGGGGGACAGGGGAGGGCTGAAGCTTTCTTT